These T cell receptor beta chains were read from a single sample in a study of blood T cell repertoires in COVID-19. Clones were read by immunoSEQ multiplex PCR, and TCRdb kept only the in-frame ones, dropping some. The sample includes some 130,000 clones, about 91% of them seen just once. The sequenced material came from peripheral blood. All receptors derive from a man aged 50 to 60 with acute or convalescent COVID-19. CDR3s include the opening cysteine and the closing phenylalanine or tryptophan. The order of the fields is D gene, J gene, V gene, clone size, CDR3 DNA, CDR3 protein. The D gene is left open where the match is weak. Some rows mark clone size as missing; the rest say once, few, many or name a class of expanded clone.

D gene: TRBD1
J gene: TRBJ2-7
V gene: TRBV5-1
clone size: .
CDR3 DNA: TGCGCCAGCAGCTTGGAGGGACAGGGGTCCTACGAGCAGTACTTC
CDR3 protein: CASSLEGQGSYEQYF

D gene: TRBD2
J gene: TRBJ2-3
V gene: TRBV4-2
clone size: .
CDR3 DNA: TGTGCCAGCCGAAGGACTAGCGGGGGAGGGGAAGATACGCAGTATTTT
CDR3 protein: CASRRTSGGGEDTQYF

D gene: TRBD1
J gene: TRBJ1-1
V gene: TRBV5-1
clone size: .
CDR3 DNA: TGCGCCAGCAGCTCCGGACAGGACACTGAAGCTTTCTTT
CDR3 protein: CASSSGQDTEAFF

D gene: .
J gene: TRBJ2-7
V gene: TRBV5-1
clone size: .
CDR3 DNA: TGCGCCAGCAGCTTGATCGGCTACGAGCAGTACTTC
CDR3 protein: CASSLIGYEQYF

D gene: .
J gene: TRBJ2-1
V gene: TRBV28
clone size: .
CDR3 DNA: TGTGCCAGCAGTTTCCTAGACAGGGGAGGGTACAATGAGCAGTTCTTC
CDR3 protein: CASSFLDRGGYNEQFF

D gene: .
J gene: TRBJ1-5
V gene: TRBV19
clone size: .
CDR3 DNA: TGTGCCAGTAGTATTAAGACAGGTGAGAACAATCAGCCCCAGCATTTT
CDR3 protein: CASSIKTGENNQPQHF

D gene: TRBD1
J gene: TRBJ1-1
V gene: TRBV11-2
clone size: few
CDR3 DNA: TGTGCCAGCAGCCTAAACAGGGGGTACACTGAAGCTTTCTTT
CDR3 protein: CASSLNRGYTEAFF

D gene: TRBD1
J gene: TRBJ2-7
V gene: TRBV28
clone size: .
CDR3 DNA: TGTGCCAGCAGGGGACAGGAGAGAACCTACGAGCAGTACTTC
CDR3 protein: CASRGQERTYEQYF

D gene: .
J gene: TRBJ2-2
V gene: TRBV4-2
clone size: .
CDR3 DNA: TGTGCCAGCAGCCAAGATTGGACTAACGGGGAGCTGTTTTTT
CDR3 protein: CASSQDWTNGELFF

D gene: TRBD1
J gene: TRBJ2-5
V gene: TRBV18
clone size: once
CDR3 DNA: TGTGCCAGCTCACCCACCGGGACAGGGGGTGAAGAGACCCAGTACTTC
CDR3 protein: CASSPTGTGGEETQYF

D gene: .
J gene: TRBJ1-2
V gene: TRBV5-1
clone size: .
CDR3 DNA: TGCGCCAGCAGCCCGGACAGAGCTTCACGCTACACCTTC
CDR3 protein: CASSPDRASRYTF

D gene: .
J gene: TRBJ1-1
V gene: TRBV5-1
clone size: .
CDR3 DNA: TGCGCCAGCAGCTTGGTTGGTAGCGTCACTGAAGCTTTCTTT
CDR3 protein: CASSLVGSVTEAFF

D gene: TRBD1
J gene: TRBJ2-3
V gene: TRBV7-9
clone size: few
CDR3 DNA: TGTGCCAGCAGCTCTCACGACAGGGGAGGCACAGATACGCAGTATTTT
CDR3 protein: CASSSHDRGGTDTQYF

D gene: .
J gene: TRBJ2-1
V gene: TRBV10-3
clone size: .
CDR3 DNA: TGTGCCATCAGTGGCCAGGGGGGCTACAATGAGCAGTTCTTC
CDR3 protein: CAISGQGGYNEQFF

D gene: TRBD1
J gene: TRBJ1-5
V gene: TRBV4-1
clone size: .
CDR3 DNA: TGCGCCAGCAGCCAAGATGAGACAGGGGGCGGCAATCAGCCCCAGCATTTT
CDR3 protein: CASSQDETGGGNQPQHF